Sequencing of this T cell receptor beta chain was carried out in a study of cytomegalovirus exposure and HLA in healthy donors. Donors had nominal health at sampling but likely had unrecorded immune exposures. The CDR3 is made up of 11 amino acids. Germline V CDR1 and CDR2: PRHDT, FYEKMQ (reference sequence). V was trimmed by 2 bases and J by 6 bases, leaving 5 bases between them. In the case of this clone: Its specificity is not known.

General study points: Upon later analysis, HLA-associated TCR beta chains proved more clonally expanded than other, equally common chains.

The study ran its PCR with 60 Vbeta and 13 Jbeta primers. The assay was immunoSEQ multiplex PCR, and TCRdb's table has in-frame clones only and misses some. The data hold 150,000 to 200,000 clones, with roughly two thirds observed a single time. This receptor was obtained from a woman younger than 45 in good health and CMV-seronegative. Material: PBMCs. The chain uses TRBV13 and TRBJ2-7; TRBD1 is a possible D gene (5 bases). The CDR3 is CASSLRGEQYF. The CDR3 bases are TGTGCCAGCAGCTTAAGGGGCGAGCAGTACTTC.